What follows are 26 T cell receptor beta chains derived from one specimen sequenced in a study of OX40 agonist ivuxolimab in advanced cancers. The protocol was immunoSEQ multiplex PCR, while the TCRdb copy is restricted to in-frame clones and leaves out a portion. The profile shows roughly 18,000 clones, 67% of them singletons. Sample: CD4+ or CD8+ T cells sorted from blood, taken in a trial of the OX40 agonist ivuxolimab. All receptors come from an adult with an advanced solid tumor such as melanoma, head and neck, liver or kidney cancer.

This clone qualifies as medium-sized (0.01 to 0.1%). The chain is built from TRBV30 and TRBJ2-5; no clear D. Germline lookup yields CDR1 GTSNPN and CDR2 SVGIG (reference sequence). CDR3 length equals 13 residues. Trimming left V 1 base short and J 5 bases short, with 11 bases between. Here the CDR3 reads CAWSEELQETQYF. The CDR3 DNA follows: TGTGCCTGGAGTGAAGAACTTCAGGAGACCCAGTACTTC.

The table lists this clone with a few counts. The chain's CDR3 is CASSAGTGVGETQYF. The DNA for the CDR3 is TGTGCCAGCAGTGCAGGGACAGGGGTAGGAGAGACCCAGTACTTC. The chain couples TRBV6-1 to TRBJ2-5; 10 nucleotides align to TRBD1. Trimming took 4 bases from V and 4 from J; bases not matched to a gene: 6. This CDR3 is built from 15 residues. Germline assignment: CDR1 MNHNS and CDR2 SASEGT.

The V call is TRBV9, the J call TRBJ1-1; no clear D gene. The CDR3 runs to 14 residues. Germline assignment: CDR1 SGDLS and CDR2 YYNGEE. V shed 4 bases and J shed 0 bases, with 10 bases lying between them. DNA for the CDR3: TGTGCCAGCAGCCGTGCCGACATGAACACTGAAGCTTTCTTT. The encoded protein is CASSRADMNTEAFF.

Within the sample, this clone is medium-sized. This rearrangement joins TRBV28 to TRBJ1-5; the match to TRBD1 covers 8 bases. CDR1 and CDR2 (germline): MDHEN, SYDVKM. Trimming at V came to 4 bases and at J to 0 bases, leaving 8 bases not matched to a gene. The CDR3 spans 17 residues. The CDR3 region has the DNA TGTGCCAGCAGTTCAACGGGGGACAGGTATAGCAATCAGCCCCAGCATTTT. Its protein product is CASSSTGDRYSNQPQHF.

This chain uses TRBV28 with TRBJ1-2, with D perhaps TRBD1 (5 bases). V lost 6 bases and J lost 3, with 11 bases in between. The germline V gene encodes CDR1 MDHEN and CDR2 SYDVKM. CDR3 length: 13 amino acids. CDR3 sequence: CASSPGGYYGYTF. CDR3 coding DNA: TGTGCCAGCAGCCCGGGGGGTTACTATGGCTACACCTTC.

In its sample, this clone is medium-sized. This rearrangement joins TRBV19 to TRBJ2-7; 9 nucleotides agree with TRBD2. V gave up 3 bases and J gave up 5 bases; unmatched junction bases: 5. Germline CDR1 is LNHDA and CDR2 is SQIVND (reference sequence). The CDR3 is 14 residues long. The DNA for the CDR3 is TGTGCCAGTAGTATTGGTAGCGGGAGTCACGAGCAGTACTTC. This encodes CASSIGSGSHEQYF.

This rearrangement joins TRBV10-3 to TRBJ2-7; TRBD2 matches at 8 bases. In germline, CDR1 is ENHRY, CDR2 SYGVKD. Trimming took 7 bases from V and 5 from J; bases not matched to a gene: 10. The CDR3 extends over 14 amino acids. CDR3 nucleotide sequence: TGTGCCATCAATCAAGCGGGGGCCGGGGACGAGCAGTACTTC. Residues: CAINQAGAGDEQYF.

The chain recombines TRBV9 with TRBJ1-5, with 12 bases identical to TRBD1. J lost 3 bases, V lost 5 bases, and 3 bases had no gene match. From germline, CDR1 is SGDLS and CDR2 YYNGEE. The CDR3 is 15 residues long. CDR3 nucleotides: TGTGCCAGCAGACCGGGACAGGGGGCCAATCAGCCCCAGCATTTT. It codes for CASRPGQGANQPQHF.

This clone is medium-sized. The V and J genes are TRBV7-9 and TRBJ1-1, with 7 bases that match TRBD1. Germline lookup yields CDR1 SEHNR and CDR2 FQNEAQ (reference sequence). Trimming took 5 bases from V and 3 from J; bases not matched to a gene: 6. This CDR3 spans 14 amino acids. The CDR3 bases are TGTGCCAGCAGCCCAGGGGGATTAGACACTGAAGCTTTCTTT. Encoded protein: CASSPGGLDTEAFF. The entire variable domain, with the rest obtained from reference TRBV7-9 and TRBJ1-1, is as follows: DTGVSQNPRHKITKRGQNVTFRCDPISEHNRLYWYRQTLGQGPEFLTYFQNEAQLEKSRLLSDRFSAERPKGSFSTLEIQRTEQGDSAMYLCASSPGGLDTEAFFGQGTRLTVV.

The rearrangement uses TRBV18 and TRBJ2-2; D possibly matches TRBD1 or TRBD2 (5 bases each). V shed 3 bases and J shed 0 bases, with 17 bases lying between them. CDR1 is KGHSH and CDR2 is LQKENI in the germline V gene. CDR3 length: 18 residues. The chain's CDR3 is CASSPPTTGPSNTGELFF. In nucleotides, the CDR3 is TGTGCCAGCTCACCGCCCACGACGGGACCCTCGAACACCGGGGAGCTGTTTTTT.

This clone rates as medium-sized. V gene TRBV7-9 combines with J gene TRBJ1-3; D ambiguous. The CDR3 spans 13 residues. Germline CDR1 and CDR2: SEHNR and FQNEAQ (reference sequence). The germline V and J ends were trimmed by 3 bases and 7 bases, with 10 bases remaining between them. CDR3 amino acids: CASSFSEDNTIYF. The CDR3 nucleotides read TGTGCCAGCAGCTTCTCCGAGGACAACACCATATATTTT. Together with reference TRBV7-9 and TRBJ1-3, the CDR3 gives the full variable domain: DTGVSQNPRHKITKRGQNVTFRCDPISEHNRLYWYRQTLGQGPEFLTYFQNEAQLEKSRLLSDRFSAERPKGSFSTLEIQRTEQGDSAMYLCASSFSEDNTIYFGEGSWLTVV.

The V call is TRBV4-1, the J call TRBJ2-7; weak D call: TRBD2 (5 bases). CDR1 and CDR2 from the germline V gene are MGHRA and YSYEKL. V dropped 3 bases and J dropped 4 bases, with 16 bases sitting between them. The CDR3 totals 15 residues. CDR3 region: CASSQIEGEGYEQYF. The CDR3 DNA sequence: TGCGCCAGCAGCCAGATTGAGGGCGAGGGATACGAGCAGTACTTC.

This chain joins TRBV28 and TRBJ2-6, with a weak D call TRBD1 (5 bases). The CDR3 is made up of 15 amino acids. Germline loops: CDR1 MDHEN, CDR2 SYDVKM. The V end was cut by 5 bases, the J end by 3 bases, with 11 bases between. The CDR3 loop reads CASSPQGSGANVLTF. The CDR3 bases are TGTGCCAGCAGTCCTCAGGGTAGTGGGGCCAACGTCCTGACTTTC.

The gene calls are TRBV7-9 and TRBJ2-3; D is unclear. V lost 5 bases, J lost 2 bases, and 17 bases lay in between. The germline gives CDR1 SEHNR, CDR2 FQNEAQ (reference sequence). This CDR3 region has 16 residues. CDR3: CASSPGEAADTDTQYF. CDR3 nucleotide sequence: TGTGCCAGCAGCCCAGGCGAGGCGGCAGACACAGATACGCAGTATTTT.

Turning to this clone: A much bigger clone sits one base away, suggesting this may be a read error. The chain has TRBV28 and TRBJ2-7; D gene uncertain. Germline V gene lookup returns CDR1 MDHEN and CDR2 SYDVKM. The CDR3 is 11 amino acids. Trimming left V 3 bases short and J 2 bases short, with 2 bases between. In nucleotides, the CDR3 is TGTGCCAGCAGTTTCGCCTACGAGCAGTACTTC. It translates to CASSFAYEQYF.

In this sample, this clone turned up once. As DNA, the CDR3 is TGTGCTACGCCCCGGAGCGGGAGGGCCGGTGAGCAGTTCTTC. It yields the protein CATPRSGRAGEQFF. This chain connects TRBV2 to TRBJ2-1; 10 nucleotides match TRBD2. Germline V gene sequence: CDR1 SNHLY, CDR2 FYNNEI. The CDR3 totals 14 residues.

The chain couples TRBV9 to TRBJ2-1; TRBD1 or TRBD2 may be the D gene (5 bases each). Per the germline V gene, CDR1 is SGDLS and CDR2 is YYNGEE. CDR3 size: 15 residues. Trimming pared 4 bases from V and 7 bases from J, leaving 18 bases between. CDR3 protein: CASSPSKGRGNEQFF. CDR3 DNA: TGTGCCAGCAGCCCAAGCAAGGGGCGAGGGAATGAGCAGTTCTTC.

There are a few counts of this clone. This chain uses TRBV2 with TRBJ1-1; D unclear. Trimming removed 8 bases from V and 7 bases from J, with 11 bases in between. CDR3 length: 11 amino acids. Germline-derived CDR1 and CDR2 are SNHLY and FYNNEI. The CDR3 protein is CASLGGFEAFF. CDR3 coding DNA: TGTGCCAGCTTGGGAGGGTTTGAAGCTTTCTTT.

The chain has TRBV19 and TRBJ2-6, with a weak D call TRBD2 (5 bases). The CDR3 sequence is 15 residues long. Between the trimmed V and J ends, which lost 1 base and 1 base, there was a span of 5 bases. CDR1 is LNHDA, CDR2 SQIVND, per germline (reference sequence). For the CDR3, the DNA is TGTGCCAGTAGTATAGGGACTTCTGGGGCCAACGTCCTGACTTTC. Its protein is CASSIGTSGANVLTF.

This sequence joins TRBV21-1 and TRBJ2-1; the listed D gene, TRBD2, was not tested against the DNA. TRBV21-1 is described as a pseudogene. The CDR3 sequence is 19 residues long. The CDR3 DNA reads TGTGCCAGCAGCAAAGCGCTTACCCCCGGGAGGAGAACCTACAATGAGCAGTTCTTC. Protein sequence: CASSKALTPGRRTYNEQFF.

The J gene is TRBJ2-3, the V gene TRBV19, with D perhaps matching TRBD1 or TRBD2 (5 bases each). Trimming took off 4 bases at V and 3 bases at J, with 14 bases between the two ends. Per germline, CDR1 LNHDA and CDR2 SQIVND (reference sequence). CDR3 length: 15 residues. CDR3 bases: TGTGCCAGTAGTACCGGGACGAGTAGGACAGATACGCAGTATTTT. Protein product: CASSTGTSRTDTQYF.

This chain links TRBV12-5 with TRBJ2-7; a possible D gene is TRBD2 (7 bases). The CDR3 consists of 13 residues. The germline V and J ends were trimmed by 6 bases and 7 bases, with 16 bases remaining between them. The V gene's germline CDR1 is LGHNT and CDR2 FRNRAP. CDR3 amino acids: CASGRGGAGEQYF. In nucleotides, the CDR3 is TGTGCTAGTGGGCGAGGGGGGGCGGGTGAGCAGTACTTC.

This clone was counted a few times. The chain joins TRBV2 to TRBJ2-7; 7 nucleotides line up with TRBD1. The CDR3 consists of 13 residues. Germline CDR1 reads SNHLY; CDR2 reads FYNNEI. Unmatched junction bases numbered 4, after V lost 5 bases and J lost 3 bases. Here the CDR3 DNA reads TGTGCCAGCAGTTCCGGGGACAGCTACGAGCAGTACTTC. This translates into CASSSGDSYEQYF.

The genes are TRBV7-2 and TRBJ2-7; 11 bases map to TRBD2. Germline CDR1 and CDR2: SGHTA and FQGNSA. V shed 5 bases and J 6 bases; nucleotides not matched to a gene: 6. This CDR3 is 14 amino acids long. CDR3 nucleotides: TGTGCCAGCAGCGGGGTAGCGGGAGGGCCCGAGCAGTACTTC. Translated, it gives CASSGVAGGPEQYF.

The chain combines TRBV7-6 with TRBJ2-5; 9 bases are a match to TRBD1. CDR3 length equals 13 residues. V was pared by 1 base and J by 11 bases, with 5 bases of the junction left unmatched. Germline CDR1 reads SGHVS; CDR2 reads FNYEAQ. The CDR3 region has the DNA TGTGCCAGCAGCTTAGGGACAGGGGATGAGCAGTACTTC. Translating gives CASSLGTGDEQYF.

This clone was detected only once. The chain couples TRBV14 to TRBJ2-3; D may be TRBD2 (5 bases). The V gene's germline CDR1 is SGHDN and CDR2 FVKESK. Trimming cost V 4 bases and J 10 bases, with 12 bases left between them. The CDR3 runs 12 residues. CDR3 residues: CASSPTSSAQYF. The CDR3 DNA reads as TGTGCCAGCAGCCCTACTAGTAGTGCGCAGTATTTT. The whole variable domain, remainder taken from reference TRBV14 and TRBJ2-3, is EAGVTQFPSHSVIEKGQTVTLRCDPISGHDNLYWYRRVMGKEIKFLLHFVKESKQDESGMPNNRFLAERTGGTYSTLKVQPAELEDSGVYFCASSPTSSAQYFGPGTRLTVL.